The clone carrying this T cell receptor beta chain was found a few times. Its antigen is as yet unknown. This sample stems from a study of T-cell reconstitution after alpha-beta-depleted transplantation in children. Study results and limitations: Expanded graft clones, several hundred of them, were reportedly the source of alpha-beta T cells about two months after transplant. The study traced high day-60 TCRbeta diversity in some patients to surviving recipient T cells and thymic progenitors. One year after transplant, T-cell counts and diversity came mostly from newly produced T cells.

The length of the CDR3 is 14 residues. Germline CDR1 DFQATT, CDR2 SNEGSKA (reference sequence). J was trimmed by 5 bases and V by 7 bases; bases with no gene match: 12. Molecular barcoding with unique molecular identifiers was used for the TCRbeta library. TCRdb called the PCR reads again in MiXCR, with one record for every CDR3 protein. The sample has about a million distinct CDR3 sequences, about 31% seen once. This chain connects TRBV20-1 to TRBJ2-3, with 7 bases aligning to TRBD2. Here the sequenced sample was PBMCs, mostly from graft donor cells, taken 360 days after TCRalphabeta/CD19-depleted stem cell transplant. This TCR was sampled from a boy less than two years old who had a stem cell transplant for SCID, so the T cells may come from the graft donor. Written as DNA, the CDR3 is TGCAGTGAGCGGGACCCCCGTCGGGTAGATACGCAGTATTTT. Its translation: CSERDPRRVDTQYF.